A selection of T cell receptor beta chains follows, all from one sample in a study of blood T cells in healthy people across ages. MiXCR was run by TCRdb on the 5' RACE reads, yielding one entry per CDR3 protein. The top ten hold roughly 10% of the sample, which has some 890,000 distinct CDR3 sequences, almost 30% seen once. These data were also filed under a second study, of T cells of mothers and their children.

The sequenced material came from blood. The receptors were sampled from a woman aged 40 to 50 in good health. The CDR3 runs from the conserved cysteine through the conserved F or W. Each record gives: J gene, CDR3 length, V gene, CDR3 protein.

TRBJ2-4	14	TRBV20-1	CSATGTSGVREQYF
TRBJ1-1	12	TRBV7-9	CASSQAQGEAFF
TRBJ1-2	12	TRBV6-2/TRBV6-3	CASSLQSLGYTF
TRBJ1-1	14	TRBV12-3/TRBV12-4	CASSRQSLNTEACF
TRBJ1-1	15	TRBV7-9	CASSLSWQGGTEAFF
TRBJ2-7	13	TRBV28	CASRLALRNEQYF
TRBJ2-7	17	TRBV7-2	CASSLFHESPLFYEQYF
TRBJ1-5	16	TRBV15	CATSRAGPPSNQPQHF
TRBJ1-2	16	TRBV7-8	CASSFPGQGGTYGYTF
TRBJ1-2	16	TRBV4-1	CASSQVWPGGDYGYTF
TRBJ2-6	16	TRBV9	CASSVDSVGGANVLTF
TRBJ2-5	16	TRBV11-1	CANSHTGTAYQETQYF
TRBJ2-5	14	TRBV15	CATSSADKQETQYF
TRBJ2-3	14	TRBV27	CASSLVGSTDTRYF
-	15	TRBV10-3	CAISESKNGSNEQYF
TRBJ2-2	12	TRBV29-1	CSVDGRTGELFF
TRBJ1-1	11	TRBV29-1	CSVEEGLEAFF
TRBJ2-3	15	TRBV9	CASSENGMGGDTQYF
TRBJ2-3	13	TRBV7-2	CASSSSTTDTQYF
TRBJ2-1	19	TRBV9	CASSVGGLTGALTYNEQFF
TRBJ1-1	16	TRBV2	CASTRGGVRGNTEAFF
TRBJ2-7	14	TRBV6-6	CASSSTTSIYEQYF
TRBJ2-3	15	TRBV12-3/TRBV12-4	CASSLGTRSFDTQYF
TRBJ1-6	14	TRBV5-5	CASSGDRGDSPLHF
-	12	TRBV12-3/TRBV12-4	CASTKGSYEQYF
TRBJ2-5	14	TRBV2	CASREVTDSWAQYF
TRBJ2-5	15	TRBV7-9	CASTCPGVAWETQYF
TRBJ2-5	15	TRBV7-9	CASSPRDSGQETQYF
TRBJ2-5	13	TRBV11-2	CASSLTGTETQYF
TRBJ1-6	14	TRBV9	CASKGGGFGSPLHF
TRBJ2-3	14	TRBV6-5	CASRAGDRRGTQYF
TRBJ1-3	19	TRBV13	CASSLLPRGMANSGNTIYF
TRBJ2-1	15	TRBV4-1	CASSARTRGGDEQFF
TRBJ2-6	18	TRBV27	CASSPRSGAKAGANVLTF
TRBJ1-1	16	TRBV7-2	CASSSLPTAMNTEAFF
TRBJ2-1	16	TRBV12-3/TRBV12-4	CASSSWAGGPYNEQFF
TRBJ2-7	12	TRBV12-3/TRBV12-4	CASSLTRAEQYF
TRBJ2-1	15	TRBV12-3/TRBV12-4	CASTIGQGTYNEQFF
TRBJ1-2	13	TRBV12-3/TRBV12-4	CASSHDGSYGYTF
TRBJ2-2	17	TRBV24-1	CATSDFGTTGNTGELFF
TRBJ2-7	13	TRBV28	CASSNRQGYEQYF
TRBJ2-1	12	TRBV5-1	CASSLTGSAQFF
TRBJ1-2	15	TRBV3-1	CASSQDGHSSYGYTF
TRBJ1-1	13	TRBV6-1	CASRKDRDTEAFF
TRBJ1-1	16	TRBV7-9	CASSLSGAARNTEAFF
TRBJ2-3	15	TRBV3-1	CASSPSTATGGTQYF
TRBJ2-7	19	TRBV19	CASSKGAGIWSKASYEQYF
TRBJ2-7	14	TRBV20-1	CSARGDRLSYEQYF
TRBJ2-1	15	TRBV18	CASSPRTGGINEQFF